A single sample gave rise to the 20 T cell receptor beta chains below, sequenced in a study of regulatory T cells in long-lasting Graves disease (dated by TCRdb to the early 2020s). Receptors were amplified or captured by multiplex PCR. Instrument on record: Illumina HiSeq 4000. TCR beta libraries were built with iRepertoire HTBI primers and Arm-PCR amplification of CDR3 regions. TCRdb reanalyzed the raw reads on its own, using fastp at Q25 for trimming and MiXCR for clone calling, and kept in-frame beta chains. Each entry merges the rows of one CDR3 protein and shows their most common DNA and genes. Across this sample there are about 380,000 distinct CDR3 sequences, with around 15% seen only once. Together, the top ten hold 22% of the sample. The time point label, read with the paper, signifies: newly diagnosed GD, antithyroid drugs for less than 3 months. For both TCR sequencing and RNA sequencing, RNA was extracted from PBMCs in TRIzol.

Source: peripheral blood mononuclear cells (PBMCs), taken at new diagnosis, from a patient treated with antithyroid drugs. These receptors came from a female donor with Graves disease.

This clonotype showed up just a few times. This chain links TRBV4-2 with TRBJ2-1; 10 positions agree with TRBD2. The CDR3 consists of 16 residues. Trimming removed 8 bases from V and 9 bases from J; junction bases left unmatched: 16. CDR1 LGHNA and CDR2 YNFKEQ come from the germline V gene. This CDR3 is CASGGSGGLKAGEQFF. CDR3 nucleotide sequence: TGTGCCAGCGGAGGTAGCGGGGGGCTAAAGGCGGGTGAGCAGTTCTTC.

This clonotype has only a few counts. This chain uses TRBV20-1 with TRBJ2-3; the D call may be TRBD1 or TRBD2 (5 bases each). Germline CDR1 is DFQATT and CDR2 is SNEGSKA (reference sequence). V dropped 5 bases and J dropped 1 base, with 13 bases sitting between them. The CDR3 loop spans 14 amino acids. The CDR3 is CSAGPGRGTDTQYF. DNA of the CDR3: TGCAGTGCTGGCCCGGGGCGGGGCACAGATACGCAGTATTTT.

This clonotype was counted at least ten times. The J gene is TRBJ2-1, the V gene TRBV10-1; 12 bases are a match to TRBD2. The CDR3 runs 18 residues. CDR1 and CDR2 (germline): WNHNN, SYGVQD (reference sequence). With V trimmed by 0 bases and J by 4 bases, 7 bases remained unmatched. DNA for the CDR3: TGCGCCAGCAGTGAGTCGATGCTGGGACTAGCGGGTTACAATGAGCAGTTCTTC. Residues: CASSESMLGLAGYNEQFF.

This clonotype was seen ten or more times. The CDR3 protein is CAISESNGGTDTQYF. In DNA, the CDR3 is TGTGCCATCAGTGAGTCGAACGGGGGCACAGATACGCAGTATTTT. The chain joins TRBV10-3 to TRBJ2-3; possible D gene TRBD2, 5 bases. Germline values: CDR1 ENHRY, CDR2 SYGVKD. Trimming pared 0 bases from V and 1 base from J, leaving 8 bases between. CDR3 size: 15 residues.

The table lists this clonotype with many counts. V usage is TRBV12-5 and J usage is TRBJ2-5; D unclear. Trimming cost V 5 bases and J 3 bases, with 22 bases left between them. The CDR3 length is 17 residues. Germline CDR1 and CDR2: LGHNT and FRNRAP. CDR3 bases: TGTGCTAGTGGTCCCCCCGTGGCAGCCACAAAGGAAGAGACCCAGTACTTC. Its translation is CASGPPVAATKEETQYF.

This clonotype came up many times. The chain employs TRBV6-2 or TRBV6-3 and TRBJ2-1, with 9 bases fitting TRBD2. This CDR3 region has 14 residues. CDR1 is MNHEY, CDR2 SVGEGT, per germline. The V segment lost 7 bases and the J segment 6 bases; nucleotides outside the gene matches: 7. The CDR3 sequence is CASTPSGAFNEQFF. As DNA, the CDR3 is TGTGCCAGCACGCCTAGCGGGGCCTTCAATGAGCAGTTCTTC.

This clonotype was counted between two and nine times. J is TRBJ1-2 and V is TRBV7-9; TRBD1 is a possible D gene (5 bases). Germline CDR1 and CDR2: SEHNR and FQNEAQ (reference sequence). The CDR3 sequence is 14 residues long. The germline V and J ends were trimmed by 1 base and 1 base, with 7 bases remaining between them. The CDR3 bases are TGTGCCAGCAGCTTAGGACAGATTAACTATGGCTACACCTTC. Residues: CASSLGQINYGYTF.

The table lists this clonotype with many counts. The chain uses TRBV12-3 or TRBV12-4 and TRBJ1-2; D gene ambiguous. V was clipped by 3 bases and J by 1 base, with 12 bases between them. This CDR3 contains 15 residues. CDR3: CASSFGHAFNYGYTF. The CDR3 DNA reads TGTGCCAGCAGTTTCGGCCACGCTTTTAACTATGGCTACACCTTC.

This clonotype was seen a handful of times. Here the CDR3 DNA reads TGTGCCAGCTCACCTGCTAGGGACAATGAGCAGTTCTTC. Translated, it gives CASSPARDNEQFF. The rearrangement uses TRBV18 and TRBJ2-1; no reliable D call. Trimming removed 3 bases from V and 5 bases from J, with 8 bases in between. Germline loops: CDR1 KGHSH, CDR2 LQKENI. The CDR3 length is 13 residues.

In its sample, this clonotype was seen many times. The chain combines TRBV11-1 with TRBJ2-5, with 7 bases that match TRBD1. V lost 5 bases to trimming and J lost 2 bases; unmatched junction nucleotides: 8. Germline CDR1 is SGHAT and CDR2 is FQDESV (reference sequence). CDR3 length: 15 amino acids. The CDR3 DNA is TGTGCCAGCAGCCCAAACCGGGACAGACAAGAGACCCAGTACTTC. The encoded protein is CASSPNRDRQETQYF.

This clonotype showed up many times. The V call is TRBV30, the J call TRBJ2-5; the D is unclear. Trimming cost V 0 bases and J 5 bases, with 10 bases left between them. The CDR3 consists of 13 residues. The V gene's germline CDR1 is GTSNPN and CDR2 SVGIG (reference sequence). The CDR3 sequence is CAWSVQLGETQYF. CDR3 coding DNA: TGTGCCTGGAGTGTACAATTGGGGGAGACCCAGTACTTC.

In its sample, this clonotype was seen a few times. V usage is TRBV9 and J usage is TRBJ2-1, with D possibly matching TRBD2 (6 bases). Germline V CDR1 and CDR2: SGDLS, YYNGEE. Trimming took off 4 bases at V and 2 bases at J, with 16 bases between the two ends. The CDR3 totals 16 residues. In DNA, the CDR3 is TGTGCCAGCAGCCCCCTATTGGGGGGAGCCTACAATGAGCAGTTCTTC. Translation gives CASSPLLGGAYNEQFF.

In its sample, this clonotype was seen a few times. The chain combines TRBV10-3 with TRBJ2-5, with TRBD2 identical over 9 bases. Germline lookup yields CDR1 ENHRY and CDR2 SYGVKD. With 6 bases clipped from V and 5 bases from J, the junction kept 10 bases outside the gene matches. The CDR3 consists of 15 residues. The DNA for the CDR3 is TGTGCCATCAGGCCTAGCGGGATTCTGGATGAGACCCAGTACTTC. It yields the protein CAIRPSGILDETQYF.

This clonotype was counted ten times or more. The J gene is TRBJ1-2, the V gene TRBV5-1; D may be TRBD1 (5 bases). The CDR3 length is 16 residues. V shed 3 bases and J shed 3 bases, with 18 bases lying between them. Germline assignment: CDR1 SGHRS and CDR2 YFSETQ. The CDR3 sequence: CASSWDPDTPDYGYTF. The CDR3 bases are TGCGCCAGCAGCTGGGACCCGGACACCCCGGACTATGGCTACACCTTC.

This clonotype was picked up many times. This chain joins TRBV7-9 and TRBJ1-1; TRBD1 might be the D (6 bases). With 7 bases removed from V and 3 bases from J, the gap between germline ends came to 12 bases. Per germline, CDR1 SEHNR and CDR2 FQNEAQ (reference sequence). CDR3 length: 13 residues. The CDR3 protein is CASKQGDYTEAFF. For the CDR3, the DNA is TGTGCCAGCAAACAGGGCGATTACACTGAAGCTTTCTTT.

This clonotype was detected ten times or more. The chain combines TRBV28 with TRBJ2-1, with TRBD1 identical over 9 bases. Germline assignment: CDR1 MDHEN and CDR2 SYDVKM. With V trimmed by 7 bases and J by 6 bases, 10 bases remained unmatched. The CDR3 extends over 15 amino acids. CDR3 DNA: TGTGCCAGCACATACGGGACAGGGAGTAGCAATGAGCAGTTCTTC. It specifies CASTYGTGSSNEQFF. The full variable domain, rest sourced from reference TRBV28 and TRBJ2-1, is DVKVTQSSRYLVKRTGEKVFLECVQDMDHENMFWYRQDPGLGLRLIYFSYDVKMKEKGDIPEGYSVSREKKERFSLILESASTNQTSMYLCASTYGTGSSNEQFFGPGTRLTVL.

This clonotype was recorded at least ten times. The CDR3 here is CSARDGTVQETQYF. The CDR3 DNA sequence: TGCAGTGCTAGAGACGGGACAGTACAAGAGACCCAGTACTTC. The rearrangement joins TRBV20-1 to TRBJ2-5; 7 bases match TRBD1. J was trimmed by 2 bases and V by 0 bases; bases with no gene match: 3. CDR1 DFQATT and CDR2 SNEGSKA come from the germline V gene (reference sequence). CDR3 size: 14 residues.

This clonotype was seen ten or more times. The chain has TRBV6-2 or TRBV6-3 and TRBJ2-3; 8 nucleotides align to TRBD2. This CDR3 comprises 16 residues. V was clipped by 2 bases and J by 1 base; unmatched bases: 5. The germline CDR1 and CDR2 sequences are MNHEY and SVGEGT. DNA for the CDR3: TGTGCCAGCAGTTACGGCCGGGGGGGCCGCACAGATACGCAGTATTTT. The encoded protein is CASSYGRGGRTDTQYF.

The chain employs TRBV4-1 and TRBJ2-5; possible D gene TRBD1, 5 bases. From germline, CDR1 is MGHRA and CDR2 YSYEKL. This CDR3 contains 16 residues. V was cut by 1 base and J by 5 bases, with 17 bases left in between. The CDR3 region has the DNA TGCGCCAGCAGCCAAGGCGCAGGGATAAATCAGGAGACCCAGTACTTC. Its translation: CASSQGAGINQETQYF.

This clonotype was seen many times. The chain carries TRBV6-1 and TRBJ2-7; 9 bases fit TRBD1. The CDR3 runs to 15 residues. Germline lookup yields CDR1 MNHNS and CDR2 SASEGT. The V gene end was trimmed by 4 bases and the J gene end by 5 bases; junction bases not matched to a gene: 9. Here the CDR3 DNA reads TGTGCCAGCAGTGCGCCGGGACAGGGTCTACACGAGCAGTACTTC. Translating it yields CASSAPGQGLHEQYF.